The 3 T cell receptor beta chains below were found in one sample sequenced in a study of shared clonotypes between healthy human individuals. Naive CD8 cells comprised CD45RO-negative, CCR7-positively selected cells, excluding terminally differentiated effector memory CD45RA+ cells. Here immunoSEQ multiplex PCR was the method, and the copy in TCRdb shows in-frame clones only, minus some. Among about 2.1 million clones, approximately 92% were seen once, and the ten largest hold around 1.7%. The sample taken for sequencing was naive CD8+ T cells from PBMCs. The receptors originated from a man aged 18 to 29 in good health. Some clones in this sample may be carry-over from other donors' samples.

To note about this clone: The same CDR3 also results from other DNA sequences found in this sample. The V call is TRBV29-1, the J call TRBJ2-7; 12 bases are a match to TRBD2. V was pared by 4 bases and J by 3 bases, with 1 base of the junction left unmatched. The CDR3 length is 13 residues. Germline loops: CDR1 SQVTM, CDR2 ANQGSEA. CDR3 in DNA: TGCAGCGTTGGGACTAGCGGGATCTACGAGCAGTACTTC. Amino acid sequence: CSVGTSGIYEQYF.

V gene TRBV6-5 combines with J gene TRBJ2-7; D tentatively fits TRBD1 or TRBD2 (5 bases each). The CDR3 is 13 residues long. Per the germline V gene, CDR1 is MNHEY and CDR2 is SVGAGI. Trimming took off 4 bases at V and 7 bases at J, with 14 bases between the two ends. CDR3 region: CASSFSRGAEQYF. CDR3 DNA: TGTGCCAGCAGTTTTTCGAGGGGAGCTGAGCAGTACTTC.

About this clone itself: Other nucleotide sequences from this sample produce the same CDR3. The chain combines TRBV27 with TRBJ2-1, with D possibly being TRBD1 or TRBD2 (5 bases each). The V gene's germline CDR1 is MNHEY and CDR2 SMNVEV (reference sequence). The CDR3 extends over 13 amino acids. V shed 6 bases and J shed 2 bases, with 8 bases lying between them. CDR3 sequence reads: CASSGTAYNEQFF. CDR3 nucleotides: TGTGCCAGCAGCGGGACGGCCTACAATGAGCAGTTCTTC.